This T cell receptor beta chain was observed in a study of human T cells and chemical hapten exposure. Study results and caveats: Significantly more large CDR3 similarity clusters were formed by expanded TCRs than by controls.

At least ten counts were recorded for this clonotype. Its antigen is as yet unknown. This sample's time point: patch test 2, 6 weeks after DPC sensitization. Specified treatment: therapeutic diphenylcyclopropenone sensitization with weekly scalp DPC. Library construction involved attaching unique molecular identifiers to individual cDNA molecules, which allowed quantitative, reproducible TCR counting. TCRdb independently ran MiXCR on the RACE reads; one entry per CDR3 protein. The sample yields a few hundred thousand distinct CDR3 sequences, around 6% seen once. This sequence was found in a woman under 30 with alopecia areata. Some clones in this sample may be carry-over from other donors' samples. The material was whole blood, obtained in connection with sensitization to the hapten diphenylcyclopropenone (DPC).

The CDR3 DNA sequence: TGCGCCAGCAGCCAAGATTCGGGTCGACACTATGGCTACACCTTC. Its protein is CASSQDSGRHYGYTF. This chain uses TRBV4-3 with TRBJ1-2; D not resolved. The V end was cut by 0 bases, the J end by 3 bases, with 11 bases between. CDR3 length: 15 amino acids. Germline V gene lookup returns CDR1 LGHNA and CDR2 YSLEER.